The T cell receptor beta chain described here comes from a study of CD8 T cells in Susac syndrome. CD8+ and CD4+ T cells from blood underwent TCR beta sequencing, which was carried out in a high-throughput format. In the multiple sclerosis control group, patients were treatment-naive and had stable or active relapsing-remitting disease. Negative isolation yielded CD8+ and CD4+ T cells; FACS enriched TEMRA cells. Random hexamers were used to reverse transcribe roughly 0.45 to 1 ug of RNA. An immunoSEQ multiplex PCR generated amplified TCR beta CDR3 products spanning 54 Vbeta and 13 Jbeta. TCRdb re-derived calls from the immunoSEQ multiplex PCR reads in MiXCR, one entry per CDR3 protein. The table includes some 120,000 distinct CDR3 sequences, approximately 94% detected once. This CDR3 contains 13 residues. Per the germline V gene, CDR1 is KGHSH and CDR2 is LQKENI. Trimming shortened V by 0 bases and J by 8 bases, and 9 bases separated the two germline ends.

Sequencing was done on a sample of CD4+ T cells from PBMCs. The chain is built from TRBV18 and TRBJ2-3, with no clear D. This TCR came from a human donor with multiple sclerosis. The CDR3 sequence is CASSPPQAITQYF. CDR3 sequence (DNA): TGTGCCAGCTCACCACCTCAGGCAATTACGCAGTATTTT.